This T cell receptor (beta chain) was captured in a study of blood T cell repertoires in COVID-19. TCRdb's copy holds only in-frame clones and misses some; the assay was immunoSEQ multiplex PCR. The repertoire consists of 79,000 or so clones, with approximately 86% occurring once and the leading ten covering roughly a sixth. CDR1 is MNHEY, CDR2 SVGAGI, per germline. V was clipped by 8 bases and J by 9 bases; unmatched bases: 12. CDR3 length equals 15 residues. The chain links TRBV6-5 to TRBJ2-7, with 14 bases that match TRBD2. The TCR originated in a human donor in a cohort sampled during active COVID-19. The sample taken for sequencing was peripheral blood. The CDR3 here is CASGLAGGPEVVQYF. Here the CDR3 DNA reads TGTGCCAGCGGACTAGCGGGGGGCCCCGAAGTAGTGCAGTACTTC.